Sequencing of this TCR beta chain was carried out in a study of T cell repertoires in cytomegalovirus infection. Study at large: Recently identified HLA-C-restricted CMV epitopes and well-studied HLA-B-restricted CMV epitopes were used by the study. CMV infection and matching HLA type were both indicated by public TCR beta signatures.

In the case of this clonotype: Its specificity is not known.

This CDR3 region has 16 residues. Germline V gene sequence: CDR1 SGHVS, CDR2 FNYEAQ. Germline trimming cut 0 bases from V and 5 bases from J; bases unmatched to any gene: 7. TCRdb re-analysed the reads in MiXCR, keeping a single row per CDR3 protein. The sample holds 750,000 to 900,000 distinct CDR3 sequences; about 29% are singletons and the top ten take about an eighth. Study-level findings and limits: HLA-C-restricted CMV-specific TCR beta clonotypes prevailed in the ex vivo response.

The sequence derives from a human donor in good health (CMV status not recorded). Some clones in this sample may be carry-over from other donors' samples. The sequencing here drew on cultured CD8+ T cells from PBMCs, taken from culture after CMV antigen stimulation. This chain uses TRBV7-6 with TRBJ2-3; 8 bases agree with TRBD2. CDR3 sequence (DNA): TGTGCCAGCAGCTTAGCGTACGGGGGGGCCAAAGATACGCAGTATTTT. It encodes CASSLAYGGAKDTQYF.